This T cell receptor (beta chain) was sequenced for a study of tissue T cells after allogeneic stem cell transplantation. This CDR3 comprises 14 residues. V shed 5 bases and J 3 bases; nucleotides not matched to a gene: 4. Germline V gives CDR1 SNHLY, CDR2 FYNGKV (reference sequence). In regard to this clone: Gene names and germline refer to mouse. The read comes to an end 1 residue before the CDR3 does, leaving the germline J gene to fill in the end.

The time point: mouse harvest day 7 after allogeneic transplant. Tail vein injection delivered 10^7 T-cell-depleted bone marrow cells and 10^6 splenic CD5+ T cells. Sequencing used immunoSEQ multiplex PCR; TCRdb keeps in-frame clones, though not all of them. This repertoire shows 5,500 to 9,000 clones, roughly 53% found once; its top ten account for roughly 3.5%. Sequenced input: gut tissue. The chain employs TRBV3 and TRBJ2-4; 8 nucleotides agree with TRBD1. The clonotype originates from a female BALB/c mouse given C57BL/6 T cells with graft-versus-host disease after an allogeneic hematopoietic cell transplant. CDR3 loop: CASSLRDRQNTLYF. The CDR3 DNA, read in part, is TGTGCCAGCAGCCTCCGGGACAGGCAAAACACCTTGTAC.